This T cell receptor (beta chain) was sequenced for a study of human T cells and chemical hapten exposure. Across the study: Epicutaneous patch tests delivered 0.01% DPC to the upper back, with evaluation at 6 days. The patients, most of them female, presented with alopecia areata, totalis or universalis. The study, taken as a whole, reports: Sensitization with DPC brought no change to TCRs above 1 in 1000 in frequency.

Using its own MiXCR run on the RACE reads, TCRdb lists one record per CDR3 protein. The table lists tens of thousands of distinct CDR3 sequences, 10% of them singletons. This clonotype was detected ten times or more. Its antigen remains unidentified. Germline values: CDR1 KGHSH, CDR2 LQKENI. The CDR3 has 14 amino acids. V was pared by 3 bases and J by 4 bases, with 2 bases of the junction left unmatched. Indicated time point: patch test 1, 2 weeks after DPC sensitization. Described treatment: therapeutic diphenylcyclopropenone sensitization with weekly scalp DPC. The specimen comprised whole blood, sampled in connection with sensitization to the hapten diphenylcyclopropenone (DPC). The clonotype was recovered from a woman aged 45-60 years with alopecia areata. Some clones in this sample may be carry-over from other donors' samples. The chain combines TRBV18 with TRBJ2-7, with 11 bases aligning to TRBD1. CDR3 nucleotides: TGTGCCAGCTCACCGGGGACAGGGGGGTACGAGCAGTACTTC. Its translation: CASSPGTGGYEQYF.